This is a list of T cell receptor beta chains from one sample in a study of siplizumab effects on memory and regulatory T cells. The data were produced by immunoSEQ multiplex PCR, yet TCRdb's version contains in-frame clones alone and is incomplete. Of about 98,000 clones in the sample, 92% were seen once. The sequencing sample was made of CD4+ T cells sorted from blood. The receptors stem from a human donor in good health. CDR3s include the opening cysteine and the closing phenylalanine or tryptophan. Fields, in order: V gene, J gene, clone size, CDR3 protein. A clone size is listed for some rows: how often the clone was seen (once, few, many), or a class if it is expanded.

V gene: TRBV5-4; J gene: TRBJ2-5; clone size: .; CDR3 protein: CASSSPPGETQYF
V gene: TRBV28; J gene: TRBJ1-2; clone size: .; CDR3 protein: CASSQTLNYGYTF
V gene: TRBV27; J gene: TRBJ2-2; clone size: .; CDR3 protein: CASSSGTATTGELFF
V gene: TRBV6-5; J gene: TRBJ2-1; clone size: .; CDR3 protein: CASSYTLAHNEQFF
V gene: TRBV19; J gene: TRBJ2-7; clone size: .; CDR3 protein: CASSLRQGAKSYEQYF
V gene: TRBV28; J gene: TRBJ1-3; clone size: .; CDR3 protein: CASSLERNGQGGNTIYF
V gene: TRBV11-3; J gene: TRBJ1-1; clone size: .; CDR3 protein: CASSLGQGRGNTEAFF
V gene: TRBV28; J gene: TRBJ2-3; clone size: .; CDR3 protein: CASRAGTSTDTQYF
V gene: TRBV7-6; J gene: TRBJ2-5; clone size: .; CDR3 protein: CASSFDKASGSKETQYF
V gene: TRBV7-9; J gene: TRBJ2-1; clone size: .; CDR3 protein: CASSLGARTNNEQFF
V gene: TRBV27; J gene: TRBJ2-7; clone size: .; CDR3 protein: CASSLIRGPYEQYF
V gene: TRBV12-5; J gene: TRBJ1-1; clone size: .; CDR3 protein: CASGVNFHLRGGTEAFF
V gene: TRBV5-1; J gene: TRBJ2-1; clone size: .; CDR3 protein: CASSKTGTSYNEQFF
V gene: TRBV30; J gene: TRBJ2-3; clone size: .; CDR3 protein: CAWSVPTGATDTQYF
V gene: TRBV27; J gene: TRBJ2-7; clone size: .; CDR3 protein: CASRPGLAGGHPEQYF
V gene: TRBV28; J gene: TRBJ1-4; clone size: .; CDR3 protein: CASEDSATNEKLFF
V gene: TRBV7-3; J gene: TRBJ2-2; clone size: .; CDR3 protein: CASSLHPRSGTGELFF
V gene: TRBV6-6; J gene: TRBJ2-1; clone size: .; CDR3 protein: CASSTDSSYNEQFF
V gene: TRBV6-1; J gene: TRBJ2-2; clone size: .; CDR3 protein: CASSLRRAGELFF
V gene: TRBV19; J gene: TRBJ2-2; clone size: .; CDR3 protein: CASNAPNTGELFF
V gene: TRBV6-6; J gene: TRBJ2-3; clone size: once; CDR3 protein: CASKGTGQDTQYF
V gene: TRBV11-3; J gene: TRBJ2-1; clone size: once; CDR3 protein: CASSSQQRQGARNEQFF
V gene: TRBV6-5; J gene: TRBJ1-5; clone size: .; CDR3 protein: CASSYSTGRGQPQHF
V gene: TRBV18; J gene: TRBJ2-5; clone size: once; CDR3 protein: CASSPQGGETQYF
V gene: TRBV28; J gene: TRBJ2-3; clone size: .; CDR3 protein: CASSLSSTDTQYF